The source of this T cell receptor (beta chain) is a study of blood T cell repertoires in COVID-19. Study at large: COVID-19 samples collected from the United States, Italy and Spain covered acute and convalescent phases. PBMCs, B-cell-depleted T cells, or T cells provided the cDNA or gDNA that made up the material.

In the authors' methods: Using reference gene primer amplification, nucleated cell counts were estimated. TCRdb keeps only in-frame clones here, not all; method: immunoSEQ multiplex PCR. The DNA gave D and trimming, while V, J and clone size come from that table. Of roughly 120,000 clones listed, approximately 87% are singletons. This CDR3 region has 14 residues. CDR1 SEHNR and CDR2 FQNEAQ come from the germline V gene (reference sequence). The V end was cut by 5 bases, the J end by 3 bases, with 10 bases between. J is TRBJ1-4 and V is TRBV7-9; D is unresolved. This TCR derives from a woman in her 70s with acute or convalescent COVID-19. Sequencing was done on a sample of peripheral blood. CDR3 residues: CASSREGANEKLFF. CDR3 nucleotides: TGTGCCAGCAGCAGGGAGGGAGCTAATGAAAAACTGTTTTTT.